What follows are 3 T cell receptor beta chains derived from one specimen sequenced in a study of blood T cell repertoires in COVID-19. Method: immunoSEQ multiplex PCR; TCRdb's copy keeps in-frame clones and lacks some. The sample includes over 200,000 clones, under 85% of them seen just once. Sequencing was performed on PBMCs or T cells enriched from blood (not recorded which). All receptors come from a man between 60 and 75 years old who had recovered from COVID-19.

The chain carries TRBV9 and TRBJ2-2, with D maybe TRBD2 (5 bases). Germline-derived CDR1 and CDR2 are SGDLS and YYNGEE. Trimming removed 3 bases from V and 3 bases from J, with 12 bases in between. The CDR3 covers 15 residues. CDR3 region: CASSATTGDTGELFF. The DNA for the CDR3 is TGTGCCAGCAGCGCGACAACCGGGGACACCGGGGAGCTGTTTTTT.

The chain uses TRBV3-1 (or the pseudogene TRBV3-2) and TRBJ1-2; possible D gene TRBD1, 5 bases. V lost 5 bases and J 4 bases, leaving 17 bases between the germline ends. CDR3 size: 15 residues. CDR1 and CDR2 from the germline V gene are LGHDT and YNNKEL (reference sequence). This CDR3 is CASSFSGGDSYGYTF. In DNA, the CDR3 is TGTGCCAGCAGCTTCTCCGGGGGGGATAGCTATGGCTACACCTTC.

This chain links TRBV4-3 with TRBJ1-1; TRBD1 is a possible D gene (6 bases). This CDR3 spans 17 amino acids. The V end was cut by 0 bases, the J end by 1 base, with 15 bases between. Germline CDR1 is LGHNA and CDR2 is YSLEER. For the CDR3, the DNA is TGCGCCAGCAGCCAAGATTTAACAGGGTTAGGGAACACTGAAGCTTTCTTT. Protein: CASSQDLTGLGNTEAFF.